The 10 T cell receptor beta chains below all came from one sample that was sequenced in a study of T cells expressing NK-cell markers. Each CDR3 protein gets one entry in TCRdb, which reprocessed the 5' RACE reads and gives no DNA. The specimen's table records approximately 460,000 distinct CDR3 sequences. Sequencing was performed on blood T cells: a sorted CD56 or NKG2C T cell subset, CD4+ or CD8+ T cells, or bulk PBMC T cells (not recorded which). These receptors were collected from a woman between 18 and 69 years old in good health.

The chain combines TRBV28 with TRBJ2-1; without DNA, the TCRdb call of TRBD1 cannot be checked. This CDR3 comprises 15 residues. Germline V CDR1 and CDR2: MDHEN, SYDVKM. CDR3 loop: CASSPRAPVYNEQFF. The full variable domain, in which reference TRBV28 and TRBJ2-1 provide the parts outside the CDR3, is DVKVTQSSRYLVKRTGEKVFLECVQDMDHENMFWYRQDPGLGLRLIYFSYDVKMKEKGDIPEGYSVSREKKERFSLILESASTNQTSMYLCASSPRAPVYNEQFFGPGTRLTVL.

The chain couples TRBV19 to TRBJ1-6. The length of the CDR3 is 16 residues. The V gene's germline CDR1 is LNHDA and CDR2 SQIVND (reference sequence). CDR3 sequence: CASSIARFSYNSPLHF.

CDR3 amino acids: CASSRQGVLDGRTEAFF. V is TRBV5-1 and J is TRBJ1-1; as DNA is missing, the TRBD1 call by TCRdb cannot be tested. The CDR3 contains 17 residues. Germline V gene data show CDR1 as SGHRS and CDR2 as YFSETQ.

J is TRBJ2-3 and V is TRBV4-2; TCRdb's D gene call, TRBD2, goes unchecked for lack of DNA. CDR1 and CDR2 (germline): LGHNA, YNFKEQ. This CDR3 spans 17 amino acids. CDR3: CASSQDGPSGSVDTQYF.

V is TRBV7-8 and J is TRBJ1-4. This CDR3 has 16 amino acids. Germline values: CDR1 SGHVS, CDR2 FQNEAQ. Here the CDR3 reads CASSWSGPSMGEKLFF.

The genes are TRBV29-1 and TRBJ2-1; with no DNA, the TCRdb D assignment of TRBD1 cannot be verified. Germline V gene data show CDR1 as SQVTM and CDR2 as ANQGSEA. This CDR3 contains 16 residues. The CDR3 is CSVHRTGVFTYNEQFF.

This chain joins TRBV15 and TRBJ2-1; no DNA is available, so the TRBD1 call from TCRdb remains unchecked. The CDR3 consists of 15 residues. The germline V gene encodes CDR1 LNHNV and CDR2 YYDKDF (reference sequence). CDR3 region: CATSIPTGAHNEQFF. The whole variable domain, remainder taken from reference TRBV15 and TRBJ2-1, is DAMVIQNPRYQVTQFGKPVTLSCSQTLNHNVMYWYQQKSSQAPKLLFHYYDKDFNNEADTPDNFQSRRPNTSFCFLDIRSPGLGDTAMYLCATSIPTGAHNEQFFGPGTRLTVL.

The V gene is TRBV4-2, the J gene TRBJ2-5; TCRdb designates TRBD2, a call that cannot be tested without DNA. The CDR3 runs to 15 residues. From germline, CDR1 is LGHNA and CDR2 YNFKEQ. This chain's CDR3 is CASSYGTREGETQYF.

The chain joins TRBV9 to TRBJ2-3; absent DNA, TCRdb's TRBD2 call cannot be checked. The length of the CDR3 is 16 residues. CDR1 is SGDLS and CDR2 is YYNGEE in the germline V gene. The CDR3 loop reads CASSVGLAGITDTQYF.

This sequence joins TRBV29-1 and TRBJ2-5; lacking DNA, the TRBD1 call made by TCRdb goes unchecked. The CDR3 is made up of 12 amino acids. CDR1 is SQVTM, CDR2 ANQGSEA, per germline. CDR3 protein: CSANRGSETQYF.